This section outlines one T cell receptor beta chain sequence together with its context. TCR beta CDR3 region amplification was performed from RNA transcripts. The primer set for the first-round RT-PCR of the TCR CDR3 was HTBI. TCRdb analysed the multiplex PCR reads with MiXCR anew, one entry per CDR3 protein. Of roughly 570,000 distinct CDR3 sequences in the sample, 35% to 55% are singletons; the top ten hold around 7.7%. The CDR3 runs 15 residues. CDR1 and CDR2 from the germline V gene are PRHDT and FYEKMQ (reference sequence). With 5 bases clipped from V and 1 base from J, the junction kept 8 bases outside the gene matches. This record belongs to a study of T cells in Graves' hyperthyroidism and ophthalmopathy.

The sample taken for sequencing was peripheral blood or thyroid tissue (not recorded which). V usage is TRBV13 and J usage is TRBJ2-7, with 7 bases aligning to TRBD2. The origin of this receptor is a woman younger than 35 with Graves' hyperthyroidism. The DNA for the CDR3 is TGTGCCAGCAGCGCCCCTTCGGGAGGTTCCTACGAGCAGTACTTC. Its protein product is CASSAPSGGSYEQYF.